This is a list of T cell receptor beta chains from one sample in a study of blood T cell repertoires in COVID-19. The repertoire was sequenced with immunoSEQ multiplex PCR; TCRdb's copy has only in-frame clones and lacks some. The data hold some 200,000 clones, with under 90% observed a single time. The sequencing sample was made of peripheral blood. Every receptor here comes from a woman of 80 years or more with active or convalescent COVID-19. CDR3s include the opening cysteine and the closing phenylalanine or tryptophan. A D gene is named only where the DNA matches it firmly. Clone sizes are given selectively: once, few, many, or a class where the clone is expanded.

>-|TRBV4-1|TRBJ2-6|-
TGCGCCAGCAGCCAACGACAGGCTAACTCTGGGGCCAACGTCCTGACTTTC
CASSQRQANSGANVLTF
>-|TRBV29-1|TRBJ1-2|-
TGCAGCGTTGGAGGACAGAACTATGGCTACACCTTC
CSVGGQNYGYTF
>-|TRBV6-2/TRBV6-3|TRBJ1-6|few
TGTGCCAGCAGTTACTCGAAGCTCCTCCACTTT
CASSYSKLLHF
>TRBD1|TRBV6-5|TRBJ1-6|-
TGTGCCAGTACCGGACAGGGTCGTTTTTCACCCCTCCACTTT
CASTGQGRFSPLHF
>-|TRBV7-9|TRBJ1-2|once
TGTGCCAGCAGCTTAGTACCCCCTATAGGGGGTTCAGGCGGCTACACCTTC
CASSLVPPIGGSGGYTF
>-|TRBV7-3|TRBJ2-7|-
TGTGCCAGCAGCCCCCTGTCCTACGAGCAGTACTTC
CASSPLSYEQYF
>-|TRBV7-6|TRBJ2-5|-
TGTGCCAGCAGCCCGACGGACCCGATAAGAGGGGAGACCCAGTACTTC
CASSPTDPIRGETQYF
>TRBD1|TRBV10-3|TRBJ2-2|-
TGTGCCATCAGTCCGGGACAGGTGAACACCGGGGAGCTGTTTTTT
CAISPGQVNTGELFF
>TRBD2|TRBV5-4|TRBJ2-3|-
TGTGCCAGCAGCACGGGACTAGCGGGGGCCACGGGGGATACGCAGTATTTT
CASSTGLAGATGDTQYF
>-|TRBV10-1|TRBJ1-5|once
TGCGCCAGCTTCATCCGACAGGCCACCAATCAGCCCCAGCATTTT
CASFIRQATNQPQHF
>TRBD1|TRBV6-5|TRBJ1-1|-
TGTGCCAGCAGCGACAGGGGCGGGGTGAACACTGAAGCTTTCTTT
CASSDRGGVNTEAFF
>TRBD1|TRBV28|TRBJ1-2|-
TGTGCCAGCAGAACCACAGGGGGCGCGAAAGGCTACACCTTC
CASRTTGGAKGYTF
>TRBD1|TRBV7-2|TRBJ1-4|-
TGTGCCAGCAGCTCGGGACAGGGGGCGCTGGGTGAAAAACTGTTTTTT
CASSSGQGALGEKLFF
>-|TRBV19|TRBJ1-5|-
TGTGCCAGTAGTCTATCTAATCAGCCCCAGCATTTT
CASSLSNQPQHF
>-|TRBV7-2|TRBJ2-7|-
TGTGCCAGCAGCGAGGAGGGCTATAGCTCCTACGAGCAGTACTTC
CASSEEGYSSYEQYF
>TRBD1|TRBV7-9|TRBJ1-5|once
TGTGCCAGCAGCCCCGGGACAGGGGGTTATCAGCCCCAGCATTTT
CASSPGTGGYQPQHF
>TRBD1|TRBV7-2|TRBJ1-5|-
TGTGCCAGCAGCTGGACAGGGGACAATCAGCCCCAGCATTTT
CASSWTGDNQPQHF
>TRBD1|TRBV3-1/TRBV3-2|TRBJ2-7|once
TGTGCCAGCAGCCAAGATAGGGGGCGAGGAGAGCAGTACTTC
CASSQDRGRGEQYF
>-|TRBV27|TRBJ2-4|-
TGTGCCAGCAGTTCTCGGACAGATATTCATCTAGCCAAAAACATTCAGTACTTC
CASSSRTDIHLAKNIQYF
>-|TRBV30|TRBJ2-3|-
TGTGCCTGGAGTGTACTTGGAGGAGATACGCAGTATTTT
CAWSVLGGDTQYF
>-|TRBV7-2|TRBJ2-1|-
TGTGCCGGTGGATCCCGGACAATACCATACAATGAGCAGTTCTTC
CAGGSRTIPYNEQFF
>-|TRBV18|TRBJ2-7|-
TGTGCCAGCTCACGGACACCGTCGGGTGAGCAGTACTTC
CASSRTPSGEQYF
>-|TRBV5-4|TRBJ1-2|-
TGTGCCAGCAGCTTGGACGGTGGCTATGGCTACACCTTC
CASSLDGGYGYTF
>-|TRBV6-2/TRBV6-3|TRBJ2-7|few
TGTGCCAGCAGTAACGGACAGTCGCCCTACGAGCAGTACTTC
CASSNGQSPYEQYF
>-|TRBV21-1|TRBJ2-4|-
TGTGCCAGCAGCAAACCGCTCCTGGACAAAAAAGAAAGGGTATCCAAAAACATTCAGTACTTC
CASSKPLLDKKERVSKNIQYF
>-|TRBV20-1|TRBJ1-2|-
TGCAGTGCTAGAACAGGGAATGGCTACACCTTC
CSARTGNGYTF
>TRBD2|TRBV30|TRBJ2-1|-
TGTGCCTGGAGTGTGCGACAGGCCGCAAGCGGGGGTGAGCAGTTCTTC
CAWSVRQAASGGEQFF
>TRBD1|TRBV7-2|TRBJ1-2|-
TGTGCCAGCAGCTTAACAGGGGAGTATGGCTACACCTTC
CASSLTGEYGYTF
>TRBD1|TRBV28|TRBJ2-1|few
TGTGCCAGCACTTCCGCCGGGACAGAGGTCTCCTACAATGAGCAGTTCTTC
CASTSAGTEVSYNEQFF
>-|TRBV5-1|TRBJ2-5|-
TGCGCCAGCAGCTCCGGGTTTACGCAGTACCTTCAAGAGACCCAGTACTTC
CASSSGFTQYLQETQYF
>TRBD2|TRBV5-1|TRBJ2-5|-
TGCGCCAGCAGCGGAATCGGGGGGAACCAAGAGACCCAGTACTTC
CASSGIGGNQETQYF
>TRBD1|TRBV5-4|TRBJ2-4|-
TGTGCCAGCAGCGACAGGGGGGGGTCGGACATTCAGTACTTC
CASSDRGGSDIQYF
>-|TRBV4-2|TRBJ2-7|-
TGTGCCAGCAGCCAAGCCCAGGGCCCTTTTTACGAGCAGTACTTC
CASSQAQGPFYEQYF
>-|TRBV30|TRBJ1-2|-
TGTGCCTGGAGTGTACTTGGAGGGCTTCAAGGCTACACCTTC
CAWSVLGGLQGYTF
>-|TRBV29-1|TRBJ2-3|-
TGCAGCGGGGGGCTAACTAGCGACCTCACAGATACGCAGTATTTT
CSGGLTSDLTDTQYF
>TRBD1|TRBV28|TRBJ2-4|-
TGTGCCAGCAGTTTAGGGGACAGATACAAAAACATTCAGTACTTC
CASSLGDRYKNIQYF
>TRBD1|TRBV4-2|TRBJ1-1|-
TGTGCCAGCAGCCAAGAAACCCGAACAGGGGGCGGCACTGAAGCTTTCTTT
CASSQETRTGGGTEAFF
>-|TRBV18|TRBJ2-5|-
TGTGCCAGCTCACCAATGGCCCAAGAGACCCAGTACTTC
CASSPMAQETQYF
>TRBD1|TRBV4-1|TRBJ2-7|-
TGCGCCAGCAGCCTCACGACAGGGAGCTCCTACGAGCAGTACTTC
CASSLTTGSSYEQYF
>-|TRBV25-1|TRBJ1-1|-
TGTGCCAGCAGTGACCCCGGGAGAGCTGAAGCTTTCTTT
CASSDPGRAEAFF
>TRBD1|TRBV6-5|TRBJ1-4|-
TGTGCCAGTTGGACAGGGGGTGGTGAAAAACTGTTTTTT
CASWTGGGEKLFF
>-|TRBV6-5|TRBJ1-5|-
TGTGCCAGCGGGCATAGCAATCAGCCCCAGCATTTT
CASGHSNQPQHF
>TRBD2|TRBV4-1|TRBJ2-5|-
TGCGCCAGCAGCCACCACGGGGGGGATACCCAAGAGACCCAGTACTTC
CASSHHGGDTQETQYF
>TRBD1|TRBV3-1/TRBV3-2|TRBJ1-4|-
TGTGCCAGCAGCGCCCGACAGGGTTGGGATGAAAAACTGTTTTTT
CASSARQGWDEKLFF
>-|TRBV30|TRBJ2-5|once
TGTGCCTGGAGTGTAAAGGGAGGAAAAGAGACCCAGTACTTC
CAWSVKGGKETQYF
>TRBD1|TRBV9|TRBJ2-3|-
TGTGCCAGCAGCCCGGACAGGGGGGCAGATACGCAGTATTTT
CASSPDRGADTQYF